This record looks at one TCR beta chain sequence and its context. This clonotype was observed once. Its antigen is not yet known. No qualities accompany the bases; no much larger clone lies one base away. One read offers little support. The sample originates from a study of T-cell memory formation after mild COVID-19 listed by TCRdb under 2021. About the study as a whole: Most TCR sequence clusters were specific to one of the two donors. In two donors, T-cell clones that expanded and contracted after mild COVID-19 were followed by sequencing TCRalpha and TCRbeta repertoires longitudinally. Two young, previously healthy adult volunteers made up the cohort, one male and one female. Study-wide findings and limitations: Contracting CD4+ clones turned up mainly in the CM and EM memory subsets, whereas EMRA was where CD8+ clones were enriched. Clones that contracted from day 15 to 85 showed balanced CD4/CD8 phenotypes, whereas a second wave of clones that expanded from day 15 to 37 leaned towards CD4+. SARS-CoV-2 specificity was not confirmed for the second-wave clones peaking on day 37. Some responding clones were found in pre-infection memory, which suggests that pre-existing cross-reactive memory T cells took part in the SARS-CoV-2 response. The study included only a couple of mild cases, and larger cohorts that include severe cases with pre-infection samples were judged to be necessary.

The sequencer listed for this sample is Illumina NovaSeq 6000. cDNA libraries for TCRalpha and TCRbeta were prepared by 5'RACE using constant-segment primers, with sample barcodes and unique molecular identifiers added. RNA was extracted from every sample with Trizol reagent. Amplification of the libraries took two PCR steps, and the second step added a second sample barcode plus Illumina TruSeq adapters. Sequencing of the libraries was done on an Illumina NovaSeq, producing 2 x 150 bp paired-end reads. For the original study's pipeline: Reads were demultiplexed and collapsed into UMI-guided consensus sequences with migec v1.2.7. Using mixcr v2.1.11, UMI consensuses were aligned to TRA and TRB V and J templates and then assembled into clonotypes. A clonotype was counted as expanded or contracted only if both edgeR and NoisET called the change significant, with noise models trained on biological replicates. For edgeR calls, the cutoffs were a false discovery rate-adjusted p below 0.01 and a log2 fold-change threshold of 1. PCA with hierarchical clustering of max-normalized trajectories of the 1000 most abundant clonotypes was used as exploratory dynamics analysis. Separately sequenced CD4+ and CD8+ repertoires were used to assign the CD4 or CD8 phenotype of responding clones. Using fastp at Q25 and MiXCR, TCRdb reprocessed the public reads and kept productive beta chains. For every CDR3 protein sequence, its rows merge into one entry that carries the most common genes and DNA. The V and J calls here are based on TCRdb, not the publication. This sample lists 300,000 to 400,000 distinct CDR3 sequences; roughly 21% were detected once. The ten largest clones take up roughly an eighth of the sample.

Ficoll-Paque density gradient centrifugation was used to isolate PBMCs. The CDR3 measures 15 amino acids from cysteine to phenylalanine. Left in the record is the CDR3 DNA by itself, 45 bases read in frame from the first base. V is pared back by 2 bases and J by 4 bases, with 15 bases lying between the germline termini. Looking up the germline V gene yields CDR1 SNHLY and CDR2 FYNNEI. The specimen sequenced was PBMCs or a T cell subset sorted from them (not recorded which). The V gene is TRBV2 and the J gene is TRBJ2-7; perhaps TRBD1 is the D gene, with 6 bases matching. The source is an adult woman who had mild COVID-19 (a few samples of this study predate the infection). The sample titles of this study are shuffled in the database, so cell type and time point are left out; the donor was told from shared clones. The DNA is as follows: TGTGCCAGCAGTGAATGGGGGCGCGCGGGTTACGAGCAGTACTTC. It encodes CASSEWGRAGYEQYF.